This T cell receptor (beta chain) was identified during a study of CD8 T cells in Susac syndrome (dated by TCRdb to between 2018 and 2021). For context, the study as a whole: Repertoire sequencing was used to test whether CD8+ T cell activation and differentiation in Susac syndrome was antigen driven. Clonality of the CD8+ T cell repertoire was compared between around 13 healthy donors, about 14 Susac syndrome patients and 15 multiple sclerosis patients.

RNA was extracted using the RNeasy kit, and about 0.5 to 1 microgram was reverse transcribed with random hexamers. The immunoSEQ multiplex PCR assay, which covers 54 Vbeta and 13 Jbeta segments, was used to amplify TCR beta CDR3 regions. To correct PCR amplification bias, a synthetic template baseline was used for both primer optimization and computational correction. The original methods were these. Reads were assigned to V, D and J genes according to IMGT and analyzed in immunoSEQ Analyzer, with only productive sequences retained. To calculate clonality, Shannon entropy was normalized by log2 of the number of productive unique sequences and then subtracted from one. For each patient and control, public and private clones were evaluated within the 100 most prevalent clones. Clones were defined as Susac-specific when absent from the healthy and MS cohorts, from some 1,100 published viral clones and from other ImmuneACCESS disease sequences. In-frame beta chains were kept once TCRdb had trimmed the public reads at Q25 with fastp and called clones with MiXCR. Every CDR3 protein is listed once, alongside the most common genes and DNA of its rows. These V and J calls are TCRdb output, not the study's own analysis. This sample lists some 300,000 distinct CDR3 sequences; about nine tenths were detected once. The ten top clones hold about 0.17% of the sample.

Peripheral blood CD8+ and CD4+ T cells from healthy donors, Susac syndrome patients and multiple sclerosis patients were profiled using high-throughput TCR beta sequencing. The multiple sclerosis controls were treatment-naive patients who had stable or active relapsing-remitting disease and met the revised McDonald criteria. CD8+ TEMRA cells were enriched by FACS, while bulk CD8+ and CD4+ T cells were purified by magnetic negative isolation. Blood was collected in EDTA tubes and processed within 24 hours, with PBMCs isolated through density gradient centrifugation. PBMCs intended for TCR sequencing were frozen in liquid nitrogen and were later thawed in a 37 degrees C water bath. Purity of sorted or isolated CD4+, CD8+ and CD8+ TEMRA cells was at least 90%. Points the paper makes about the study in general: The number of individuals in the TCR sequencing and HLA analysis was recognized as being relatively small.

Worth noting for this clonotype: Its antigen target is currently unknown. Per-base qualities were not stored, and no clone one base away is much larger.

The sequencing input was CD8+ T cells from PBMCs. The receptor's source is a human donor with multiple sclerosis.

The bases read TGTGCCAGCAGCTCGGGACTAGGGGCCAATGAGCAGTTCTTC. Its coded protein is CASSSGLGANEQFF. The chain employs TRBV7-2 and TRBJ2-1, with 8 central nucleotides matching TRBD2. The CDR3 spans 14 residues, from the cysteine through the phenylalanine. CDR3 DNA only is kept here, 42 bases in frame from base 1. V is pruned by 4 bases and J by 6 bases, leaving 5 bases of the junction without a gene match. The germline V gene sets CDR1 to SGHTA and CDR2 to FQGNSA.